One and the same sample provided the 19 T cell receptor beta chains below, sequenced in a study of blood T cell repertoires in COVID-19. Generated by immunoSEQ multiplex PCR, the TCRdb table keeps only in-frame clones and is missing some. The table shows some 250,000 clones, with approximately 83% occurring only once. The sample comprised peripheral blood. These TCRs come from a man aged 35 to 55 with acute or convalescent COVID-19.

The chain joins TRBV19 to TRBJ1-2, with D maybe TRBD1 (6 bases). The V and J ends lost 0 bases and 6 bases respectively, with 11 bases between them. The CDR3 is 14 amino acids. The V gene's germline CDR1 is LNHDA and CDR2 SQIVND (reference sequence). CDR3 protein: CASSIDRGANGYTF. The CDR3 DNA reads as TGTGCCAGTAGTATAGATCGGGGGGCGAATGGCTACACCTTC.

The rearrangement joins TRBV29-1 to TRBJ2-7; tentative D call: TRBD1 (6 bases). The CDR3 extends over 12 amino acids. Germline V gives CDR1 SQVTM, CDR2 ANQGSEA. Trimming cost V 2 bases and J 6 bases, with 11 bases left between them. This CDR3 is CSVESDSVEQYF. The CDR3 DNA reads as TGCAGCGTTGAATCGGACAGTGTCGAGCAGTACTTC.

The chain uses TRBV25-1 and TRBJ1-2, with D possibly TRBD1 on 6 matching bases. Germline V gene sequence: CDR1 MGHDK, CDR2 SYGVNS. The CDR3 extends over 12 amino acids. Trimming shortened V by 4 bases and J by 4 bases, and 7 bases separated the two germline ends. CDR3 DNA sequence: TGTGCCAGCAGTGGGGGGCTCTATGGCTACACCTTC. This sequence encodes CASSGGLYGYTF.

The rearrangement uses TRBV19 and TRBJ1-2, with 8 bases matching TRBD1. From germline, CDR1 is LNHDA and CDR2 SQIVND (reference sequence). CDR3 size: 14 residues. V gave up 5 bases and J gave up 7 bases; unmatched junction bases: 9. DNA of the CDR3: TGTGCCAGTAGTGCTCTTGACAGGGGAATTGGCTACACCTTC. Translated: CASSALDRGIGYTF. Full variable domain (missing parts from reference TRBV19 and TRBJ1-2): DGGITQSPKYLFRKEGQNVTLSCEQNLNHDAMYWYRQDPGQGLRLIYYSQIVNDFQKGDIAEGYSVSREKKESFPLTVTSAQKNPTAFYLCASSALDRGIGYTFGSGTRLTVV.

This chain links TRBV7-7 with TRBJ2-1; maybe TRBD2 (6 bases). The CDR3 runs to 16 residues. Germline CDR1 is SSHAT and CDR2 is FNYEAQ (reference sequence). Trimming cost V 5 bases and J 2 bases, with 16 bases left between them. The CDR3 sequence: CASSPVAVSPYNEQFF. As DNA, the CDR3 is TGTGCCAGCAGCCCCGTAGCGGTATCGCCCTACAATGAGCAGTTCTTC.

The chain employs TRBV7-2 and TRBJ1-1; D possibly corresponds to TRBD1 (6 bases). Germline-derived CDR1 and CDR2 are SGHTA and FQGNSA. The ends were cut back, 1 base at V and 1 base at J, with 10 bases in the middle. This CDR3 contains 15 residues. The CDR3 bases are TGTGCCAGCAGCTTAGTAGGGGGTCAGAACACTGAAGCTTTCTTT. Its translation: CASSLVGGQNTEAFF.

The chain employs TRBV29-1 and TRBJ1-4; D unclear. Germline V gene lookup returns CDR1 SQVTM and CDR2 ANQGSEA. V was shortened by 2 bases and J by 9 bases, with 19 bases between the two germline ends. The CDR3 runs 15 residues. In DNA form, the CDR3 reads TGCAGCGTTGAACCGGCCGAAGAGGGCGGGCAAAAACTGTTTTTT. Translated: CSVEPAEEGGQKLFF.

V gene TRBV4-1 combines with J gene TRBJ2-5; possible D gene TRBD1, 6 bases. CDR1 is MGHRA and CDR2 is YSYEKL in the germline V gene. V was trimmed by 1 base and J by 5 bases, leaving 17 bases between them. The CDR3 length is 16 residues. CDR3 bases: TGCGCCAGCAGCCAAGTATCTTTGGGGGCAGGGGAGACCCAGTACTTC. Translated, it gives CASSQVSLGAGETQYF.

The chain is built from TRBV6-5 and TRBJ2-1, with 7 positions matching TRBD2. In germline, CDR1 is MNHEY, CDR2 SVGAGI. The V segment lost 6 bases and the J segment 4 bases; nucleotides outside the gene matches: 9. CDR3 size: 15 residues. CDR3 nucleotide sequence: TGTGCCAGCAGCAGGACTAGTGCGGGGTACAATGAGCAGTTCTTC. This sequence encodes CASSRTSAGYNEQFF.

CDR3 in DNA: TGTGCCAGCAGCTTGGGTGGGACACGGGATGATGGCTACACCTTC. Translation gives CASSLGGTRDDGYTF. The V gene is TRBV5-5, the J gene TRBJ1-2; tentative D call: TRBD1 (6 bases). The CDR3 has 15 residues. Germline CDR1 reads SGHKS; CDR2 reads YYEKEE (reference sequence). Trimming removed 0 bases at V and 6 bases at J, with 15 bases between.

This clone has just a few counts. The V call is TRBV4-2, the J call TRBJ2-3, with D perhaps matching TRBD2 (6 bases). The germline V and J ends were trimmed by 2 bases and 5 bases, with 14 bases remaining between them. CDR3 length equals 15 residues. Looked up from germline, CDR1 is LGHNA and CDR2 is YNFKEQ. The CDR3 sequence: CASSQLGGKGDTQYF. DNA for the CDR3: TGTGCCAGCAGCCAATTGGGCGGGAAAGGAGATACGCAGTATTTT.

The V call is TRBV19, the J call TRBJ1-2; D not certain. CDR1 LNHDA and CDR2 SQIVND come from the germline V gene (reference sequence). With 2 bases removed from V and 7 bases from J, the gap between germline ends came to 14 bases. CDR3 length: 14 amino acids. CDR3 region: CASSITRSGVGYTF. CDR3 nucleotides: TGTGCCAGTAGTATAACACGGTCCGGGGTTGGCTACACCTTC.

This rearrangement joins TRBV6-5 to TRBJ1-1; no clear D gene. Germline lookup yields CDR1 MNHEY and CDR2 SVGAGI. The CDR3 has 12 amino acids. The V and J ends lost 5 bases and 3 bases respectively, with 7 bases between them. The CDR3 sequence is CASSRVDTEAFF. The CDR3 DNA reads TGTGCCAGCAGTAGAGTGGACACTGAAGCTTTCTTT.

V gene TRBV30 combines with J gene TRBJ2-3; tentative D call: TRBD1 (6 bases). CDR1 is GTSNPN, CDR2 SVGIG, per germline (reference sequence). V lost 0 bases, J lost 11 bases, and 12 bases lay in between. The CDR3 sequence is 12 residues long. CDR3 in amino acids: CAWSVGGVEQYF. In nucleotides, the CDR3 is TGTGCCTGGAGTGTAGGGGGAGTCGAGCAGTATTTT.

The chain employs TRBV3-1 (or the pseudogene TRBV3-2) and TRBJ2-1; TRBD2 matches 11 bases. With V trimmed by 4 bases and J by 8 bases, 10 bases remained unmatched. This CDR3 contains 16 residues. Germline-derived CDR1 and CDR2 are LGHDT and YNNKEL (reference sequence). The CDR3, as DNA: TGTGCCAGCAGCCCTACTAGCGGGAGTCGAGTGGATGAGCAGTTCTTC. Protein product: CASSPTSGSRVDEQFF.

This sequence joins TRBV19 and TRBJ2-5; the D gene is possibly TRBD2 (6 bases). Trimming stripped 5 bases from V and 4 bases from J, with 14 bases between. This CDR3 has 14 amino acids. Germline CDR1 LNHDA, CDR2 SQIVND (reference sequence). The CDR3 loop reads CASSPREYGETQYF. CDR3 coding DNA: TGTGCCAGTAGTCCCCGGGAGTACGGAGAGACCCAGTACTTC.

The chain joins TRBV4-3 to TRBJ2-7, with TRBD1 identical over 8 bases. CDR1 is LGHNA and CDR2 is YSLEER in the germline V gene. J was trimmed by 4 bases and V by 0 bases; bases with no gene match: 11. The CDR3 spans 17 residues. The CDR3 region is CASSQDGQGLGRYEQYF. In DNA form, the CDR3 reads TGCGCCAGCAGCCAAGACGGACAGGGATTAGGAAGGTACGAGCAGTACTTC.

The rearrangement uses TRBV11-1 and TRBJ1-1, with TRBD1 matching 8 bases. Germline trimming cut 2 bases from V and 8 bases from J; bases unmatched to any gene: 7. Per the germline V gene, CDR1 is SGHAT and CDR2 is FQDESV (reference sequence). The CDR3 covers 14 residues. The CDR3 loop reads CASSLNQGAREAFF. DNA for the CDR3: TGTGCCAGCAGCTTAAACCAGGGGGCTAGGGAAGCTTTCTTT. Combining the CDR3 with reference TRBV11-1 and TRBJ1-1 gives the whole variable domain EAEVAQSPRYKITEKSQAVAFWCDPISGHATLYWYRQILGQGPELLVQFQDESVVDDSQLPKDRFSAERLKGVDSTLKIQPAELGDSAMYLCASSLNQGAREAFFGQGTRLTVV.

V gene TRBV2 combines with J gene TRBJ1-1; weak D call: TRBD1 (6 bases). Deletions cut 5 bases from V and 1 base from J, with 14 bases between. CDR3 length equals 15 residues. In germline, CDR1 is SNHLY, CDR2 FYNNEI. The CDR3 coding sequence is TGTGCCAGCAGTTCGACAGGACCCGAGAACACTGAAGCTTTCTTT. Protein product: CASSSTGPENTEAFF.